The source of this TCR beta chain is a study of glioma-infiltrating T cells. This CDR3 comprises 13 residues. The V segment lost 8 bases and the J segment 9 bases; nucleotides outside the gene matches: 9. This clonotype was detected ten times or more. Amplification of TCR alpha and beta CDR3 regions from RNA used iRepertoire nested multiplex PCR. Input was roughly 100-450 ng of tissue mRNA or PBMC total RNA. Each CDR3 protein is one row after TCRdb ran MiXCR on the multiplex PCR reads. The data show under 200,000 distinct CDR3 sequences, with roughly two fifths seen just once and roughly 5.2% held by the top ten.

Material: glioma tissue, nonneoplastic brain tissue, or PBMCs (not recorded which). The receptor was isolated from a human donor with low-grade glioma or glioblastoma, undergoing nonglioma brain surgery, or in good health (not recorded which). This sequence joins TRBV12-3 or TRBV12-4 and TRBJ2-1; 8 bases match TRBD2. CDR3 loop: CASAGLGVGEQFF. The CDR3 bases are TGTGCCAGCGCGGGACTAGGAGTAGGTGAGCAGTTCTTC.